These 13 T cell receptor beta chains came from one sample sequenced in a study of cytomegalovirus exposure and HLA in healthy donors (dated by TCRdb to between 2016 and 2019). The method was the immunoSEQ multiplex PCR assay. A mixture of 60 forward primers for TCR Vbeta segments and 13 reverse primers for TCR Jbeta segments was used in the multiplex PCR. TCRdb's version of the immuneACCESS table is confined to in-frame rearrangements and falls short of the full clone set. An unresolved V gene accounts for under half of the shortfall where checked; the remainder is of unknown origin. In all, the sample holds roughly 160,000 clones, and roughly 85% of those were seen once. Around 15% of the sample rests with the top ten. Material for sequencing was PBMCs. Receptors were obtained from a man aged 45-65 years in good health and CMV-seropositive.

The chain joins TRBV4-1 to TRBJ1-6; D gene unclear. This CDR3 has 18 residues. Trimming removed 2 bases from V and 5 bases from J, with 19 bases in between. Per the germline V gene, CDR1 is MGHRA and CDR2 is YSYEKL. The chain's CDR3 is CASSQIFTRGRDNSPLHF. The CDR3 DNA is TGCGCCAGCAGCCAAATTTTTACCCGGGGAAGGGATAATTCACCCCTCCACTTT.

The rearrangement joins TRBV6-5 to TRBJ1-2, with D tentatively TRBD1 (6 bases). V was pared by 6 bases and J by 3 bases, with 11 bases between. CDR1 is MNHEY, CDR2 SVGAGI, per germline. The CDR3 is made up of 13 amino acids. The CDR3 reads CASRKQGYYGYTF. The CDR3, as DNA: TGTGCCAGCAGAAAACAGGGTTACTATGGCTACACCTTC.

This sequence joins TRBV28 and TRBJ2-1; D not resolved. The CDR3 has 17 residues. Germline V gene data show CDR1 as MDHEN and CDR2 as SYDVKM. V shed 3 bases and J shed 2 bases, with 17 bases lying between them. The CDR3 nucleotides read TGTGCCAGCAGTTTGAGTCCCCGCGGTACCCCCTACAATGAGCAGTTCTTC. Translating it yields CASSLSPRGTPYNEQFF.

This chain joins TRBV9 and TRBJ1-6; D ambiguous. The CDR3 consists of 15 residues. The V end was cut by 2 bases, the J end by 0 bases, with 6 bases between. The germline V gene has CDR1 SGDLS and CDR2 YYNGEE. In DNA form, the CDR3 reads TGTGCCAGCAGCGTCGGTATCTCCTATAATTCACCCCTCCACTTT. Amino acid sequence: CASSVGISYNSPLHF.

V gene TRBV7-9 combines with J gene TRBJ2-7, with D possibly TRBD1 on 5 matching bases. V shed 5 bases and J shed 5 bases, with 16 bases lying between them. Germline CDR1 SEHNR, CDR2 FQNEAQ (reference sequence). This CDR3 region has 14 residues. For the CDR3, the DNA is TGTGCCAGCAGCCTGACAGCTTCTTCGGACGAGCAGTACTTC. It specifies CASSLTASSDEQYF. The variable domain in full, completed from reference TRBV7-9 and TRBJ2-7, reads DTGVSQNPRHKITKRGQNVTFRCDPISEHNRLYWYRQTLGQGPEFLTYFQNEAQLEKSRLLSDRFSAERPKGSFSTLEIQRTEQGDSAMYLCASSLTASSDEQYFGPGTRLTVT.

DNA for the CDR3: TGTGCCAGCAACACAGGGGGTAGCACAGATACGCAGTATTTT. This encodes CASNTGGSTDTQYF. V is TRBV7-8 and J is TRBJ2-3, with 8 bases that match TRBD1. The CDR3 has 14 residues. The J segment lost 0 bases and the V segment lost 7 bases, leaving 3 bases of the junction unmatched. Germline assignment: CDR1 SGHVS and CDR2 FQNEAQ. Drawing the rest from reference TRBV7-8 and TRBJ2-3, the complete variable domain is GAGVSQSPRYKVAKRGQDVALRCDPISGHVSLFWYQQALGQGPEFLTYFQNEAQLDKSGLPSDRFFAERPEGSVSTLKIQRTQQEDSAVYLCASNTGGSTDTQYFGPGTRLTVL.

The CDR3 sequence is CASSLLRTNTGELFF. CDR3 sequence (DNA): TGTGCCAGCAGCTTACTGCGGACGAACACCGGGGAGCTGTTTTTT. The V gene is TRBV7-9, the J gene TRBJ2-2; D not resolved. Germline CDR1 and CDR2: SEHNR and FQNEAQ (reference sequence). The CDR3 contains 15 residues. Trimming pared 2 bases from V and 0 bases from J, leaving 7 bases between.

This sequence joins TRBV10-3 and TRBJ1-5; TRBD1 might be the D (6 bases). Germline V gene sequence: CDR1 ENHRY, CDR2 SYGVKD. The CDR3 loop spans 14 amino acids. The V end lost 4 bases, the J end lost 6 bases, and 13 bases lay between the germline ends. The CDR3 protein is CAISGSGAPQPQHF. The CDR3, as DNA: TGTGCCATCAGTGGCTCAGGGGCGCCTCAGCCCCAGCATTTT.

This clone was counted only a few times. The genes are TRBV7-3 and TRBJ2-1, with TRBD2 matching 12 bases. The length of the CDR3 is 18 residues. Germline V CDR1 and CDR2: SGHTA, FQGTGA. V lost 5 bases and J lost 7; bases outside the gene matches: 15. CDR3 DNA sequence: TGTGCCAGCAGCCTAGGGACTAGCGGGCGCCGCCTAGGGAATGAGCAGTTCTTC. Translated, it gives CASSLGTSGRRLGNEQFF.

J is TRBJ2-5 and V is TRBV7-9; 7 nucleotides align to TRBD2. V dropped 2 bases and J dropped 5; count of bases not matched to a gene: 5. The CDR3 loop spans 14 amino acids. Germline-derived CDR1 and CDR2 are SEHNR and FQNEAQ (reference sequence). The CDR3 DNA follows: TGTGCCAGCAGCTTACCGGGGGGATTGGAGACCCAGTACTTC. It encodes CASSLPGGLETQYF.

The genes are TRBV4-3 and TRBJ2-3; TRBD1 agrees at 7 bases. V trimming: 2 bases; J trimming: 1 base; junction bases outside the gene matches: 3. The CDR3 loop spans 15 amino acids. Germline CDR1 is LGHNA and CDR2 is YSLEER. CDR3 sequence (DNA): TGCGCCAGCAGCCAAAGCCAGGGGGGCACAGATACGCAGTATTTT. Translated, it gives CASSQSQGGTDTQYF.

This sequence joins TRBV6-1 and TRBJ1-5, with 7 bases lining up with TRBD1. V dropped 4 bases and J dropped 6; count of bases not matched to a gene: 3. The CDR3 spans 13 residues. Germline V gene sequence: CDR1 MNHNS, CDR2 SASEGT. The CDR3: CASSGTGRQPQHF. CDR3 coding DNA: TGTGCCAGCAGTGGGACAGGTCGTCAGCCCCAGCATTTT.

This clone was counted between two and nine times. The genes are TRBV5-1 and TRBJ2-5; 12 nucleotides agree with TRBD2. Germline V gene sequence: CDR1 SGHRS, CDR2 YFSETQ. The length of the CDR3 is 15 residues. V was pared by 5 bases and J by 1 base, with 3 bases of the junction left unmatched. The CDR3: CASRGTSGFQETQYF. The CDR3 DNA follows: TGCGCCAGCAGGGGGACTAGCGGGTTCCAAGAGACCCAGTACTTC.